The 18 T cell receptor beta chains presented below share a single source sample, sequenced in a study of blood T cell repertoires in COVID-19 (dated by TCRdb to 2018 to 2020). The protocol used for the library was the immunoSEQ multiplex PCR assay. TCRdb mirrors the immuneACCESS table, restricted to in-frame sequences. Some clones are absent from its copies; in checked studies, under half trace to an unresolved V gene, and the reason for the others is unknown. The sample data list roughly 140,000 clones, and approximately 85% of these were observed just once. The top ten clones comprise 1.5% to 2% of the sample. The sequenced material came from peripheral blood. The receptors here all came from a man between 65 and 79 years old with acute or convalescent COVID-19.

The CDR3 DNA reads as TGTGCCAGCAGGCAGGGGGCAAACACTGAAGCTTTCTTT. Its protein product is CASRQGANTEAFF. V is TRBV7-3 and J is TRBJ1-1; 8 bases are shared with TRBD1. In germline, CDR1 is SGHTA, CDR2 FQGTGA. The CDR3 loop spans 13 amino acids. With V trimmed by 6 bases and J by 2 bases, 2 bases remained unmatched.

This sequence joins TRBV4-2 and TRBJ1-2; possibly TRBD1 for D (5 bases). Germline loops: CDR1 LGHNA, CDR2 YNFKEQ. This CDR3 has 16 residues. V lost 1 base and J lost 4, with 16 bases in between. CDR3: CASSQVGTGGFYGYTF. CDR3 nucleotides: TGTGCCAGCAGCCAAGTAGGGACTGGGGGGTTCTATGGCTACACCTTC.

V usage is TRBV9 and J usage is TRBJ2-1; D is ambiguous. CDR3 length: 13 amino acids. The ends were cut back, 5 bases at V and 2 bases at J, with 8 bases in the middle. CDR1 SGDLS and CDR2 YYNGEE come from the germline V gene. For the CDR3, the DNA is TGTGCCAGCAGTGACTCCCCCTACAATGAGCAGTTCTTC. Translated, it gives CASSDSPYNEQFF.

V and J are TRBV6-2 or TRBV6-3 and TRBJ2-1, with D possibly TRBD2 on 5 matching bases. The CDR3 length is 13 residues. V was pared by 2 bases and J by 3 bases, with 5 bases between. Germline V CDR1 and CDR2: MNHEY, SVGEGT. The CDR3 DNA reads TGTGCCAGCAGTTACGAGGGCTACAATGAGCAGTTCTTC. This codes for CASSYEGYNEQFF.

This clone was observed a single time. This rearrangement joins TRBV11-3 to TRBJ1-2, with 10 bases that match TRBD1. This CDR3 has 18 amino acids. Germline lookup yields CDR1 SGHNT and CDR2 YENEEA. J was trimmed by 0 bases and V by 5 bases; bases with no gene match: 12. The chain's CDR3 is CASSPRSGTGDSNYGYTF. In nucleotides, the CDR3 is TGTGCCAGCAGCCCTCGATCCGGGACAGGGGACTCTAACTATGGCTACACCTTC.

V and J are TRBV7-9 and TRBJ2-1; TRBD1 matches 11 bases. Per the germline V gene, CDR1 is SEHNR and CDR2 is FQNEAQ (reference sequence). The CDR3 contains 15 residues. Losses at the gene ends were 3 bases for V and 8 bases for J; bases not matched to a gene: 6. The CDR3 loop reads CASSLRTGGGDEQFF. The CDR3 DNA follows: TGTGCCAGCAGCTTGAGGACAGGGGGCGGCGATGAGCAGTTCTTC.

The rearrangement uses TRBV12-3 or TRBV12-4 and TRBJ1-1; no reliable D call. V lost 4 bases and J lost 2, with 5 bases in between. This CDR3 contains 12 residues. The CDR3, as DNA: TGTGCCAGCAGTTCAGGAAACACTGAAGCTTTCTTT. Amino acid sequence: CASSSGNTEAFF.

This chain uses TRBV29-1 with TRBJ2-1; 7 nucleotides line up with TRBD2. The CDR3 is made up of 15 amino acids. Germline V gene data show CDR1 as SQVTM and CDR2 as ANQGSEA. The J segment lost 1 base and the V segment lost 6 bases, leaving 9 bases of the junction unmatched. In nucleotides, the CDR3 is TGCAGCGTCGTCAAGACTAGCAGATCCTACAATGAGCAGTTCTTC. Protein sequence: CSVVKTSRSYNEQFF.

The rearrangement links TRBV10-3 to TRBJ2-2; TRBD2 matches at 12 bases. The CDR3 sequence is 15 residues long. V was pared by 8 bases and J by 6 bases, with 7 bases of the junction left unmatched. Germline V lookup: CDR1 ENHRY, CDR2 SYGVKD. CDR3 nucleotide sequence: TGTGCCATCGCAACTAGCGGGGGGCCCTCCGGGGAGCTGTTTTTT. Translation gives CAIATSGGPSGELFF.

The J gene is TRBJ1-2, the V gene TRBV28; 7 bases agree with TRBD1. Germline V gives CDR1 MDHEN, CDR2 SYDVKM. V lost 8 bases, J lost 8 bases, and 11 bases stayed unmatched. The CDR3 runs 13 residues. The CDR3 region has the DNA TGTGCCAGCTACCGAGGACAGGAGGGAGGCTACACCTTC. Translated: CASYRGQEGGYTF.

The gene calls are TRBV29-1 and TRBJ2-7; 7 bases fit TRBD1. V shed 6 bases and J 5 bases; nucleotides not matched to a gene: 13. The CDR3 covers 14 residues. Per the germline V gene, CDR1 is SQVTM and CDR2 is ANQGSEA. CDR3 protein: CSVRQGITVHEQYF. The CDR3, as DNA: TGCAGCGTGCGACAGGGAATAACAGTCCACGAGCAGTACTTC.

This chain links TRBV20-1 with TRBJ2-2; D gene unclear. Germline CDR1 is DFQATT and CDR2 is SNEGSKA (reference sequence). V dropped 6 bases and J dropped 5 bases, with 7 bases sitting between them. CDR3 length: 11 residues. The CDR3 sequence: CSAPKTGELFF. The CDR3, as DNA: TGCAGTGCCCCCAAAACCGGGGAGCTGTTTTTT.

The rearrangement uses TRBV3-1 (or the pseudogene TRBV3-2) and TRBJ1-1; 9 bases match TRBD1. The germline CDR1 and CDR2 sequences are LGHDT and YNNKEL (reference sequence). The V segment lost 3 bases and the J segment 3 bases; nucleotides outside the gene matches: 8. The CDR3 has 16 residues. The CDR3 protein is CASSHYGQGSDTEAFF. Written as DNA, the CDR3 is TGTGCCAGCAGCCACTATGGACAGGGGTCGGACACTGAAGCTTTCTTT.

The rearrangement uses TRBV3-1 (or the pseudogene TRBV3-2) and TRBJ1-1; TRBD1 might be the D (6 bases). V was pared by 4 bases and J by 6 bases, with 9 bases between. The germline CDR1 and CDR2 sequences are LGHDT and YNNKEL (reference sequence). The CDR3 runs to 12 residues. The DNA for the CDR3 is TGTGCCAGCAGCCGAGGACAGTCTGAAGCTTTCTTT. Translating it yields CASSRGQSEAFF.

The chain carries TRBV30 and TRBJ1-5, with 10 bases matching TRBD1. In germline, CDR1 is GTSNPN, CDR2 SVGIG (reference sequence). V was clipped by 7 bases and J by 2 bases; unmatched bases: 11. The CDR3 spans 16 residues. The CDR3 DNA reads TGTGCCTCTCCCGGGACAGGGGATCTAGGCAATCAGCCCCAGCATTTT. Translated, it gives CASPGTGDLGNQPQHF.

The chain couples TRBV27 to TRBJ1-6; 12 positions match TRBD1. The J segment lost 8 bases and the V segment lost 4 bases, leaving 9 bases of the junction unmatched. The CDR3 contains 17 residues. Germline V gene sequence: CDR1 MNHEY, CDR2 SMNVEV (reference sequence). Here the CDR3 DNA reads TGTGCCAGCAGTTCGATTTCCGGGACAGGGGGCGATTCACCCCTCCACTTT. Its translation: CASSSISGTGGDSPLHF.

The chain uses TRBV12-3 or TRBV12-4 and TRBJ2-7; TRBD1 is a possible D gene (5 bases). V lost 6 bases and J 2 bases, leaving 11 bases between the germline ends. The CDR3 runs 13 residues. As DNA, the CDR3 is TGTGCCAGCAGCCGGACACCTACCTACGAGCAGTACTTC. It specifies CASSRTPTYEQYF.

The CDR3 spells CASRKAVGNEQFF. DNA for the CDR3: TGTGCCAGCAGAAAAGCGGTTGGCAATGAGCAGTTCTTC. The chain employs TRBV12-3 or TRBV12-4 and TRBJ2-1; D is perhaps TRBD2 (5 bases). Trimming stripped 6 bases from V and 6 bases from J, with 12 bases between. The CDR3 loop spans 13 amino acids.